The following is a T cell receptor (beta chain) sequence with its context. Its cognate antigen is unknown. This record belongs to a study of CD8 T cells in ankylosing spondylitis. CDR3 length: 16 amino acids. Germline trimming cut 4 bases from V and 1 base from J; bases unmatched to any gene: 5. Per the germline V gene, CDR1 is SGDLS and CDR2 is YYNGEE. MiXCR, run by TCRdb on the 5' RACE reads, gives a single entry per CDR3 protein. The sample shows about 400,000 distinct CDR3 sequences, around 24% of them seen only once. Points from the study as a whole: Earlier studies detected some motif variants in reactive arthritis synovial fluid and blood. Apparently characteristic of ankylosing spondylitis blood was a TCR beta motif (about eight highly homologous variants).

This receptor was taken from a male donor with ankylosing spondylitis. The sample was blood, either unsorted or a sorted T cell fraction (not recorded which). V usage is TRBV9 and J usage is TRBJ2-2; TRBD2 aligns across 9 bases. CDR3 protein: CASSLRTSENTGELFF. The CDR3 DNA reads as TGTGCCAGCAGCTTACGGACTAGCGAGAACACCGGGGAGCTGTTTTTT.